The 11 T cell receptor beta chains in this list originate from one sample, sequenced in a study of T-cell memory formation after mild COVID-19. TCRdb ran MiXCR on the 5' RACE reads and lists one entry per CDR3 protein. The data contain under 650,000 distinct CDR3 sequences, about 20% of them seen just once; the ten biggest clones take up 9.5% to 15%. Source material: PBMCs or a T cell subset sorted from them (not recorded which). The receptors come from an adult woman who had mild COVID-19 (a few samples of this study predate the infection). Cell type and time point are not known.

This clonotype was seen ten or more times. The chain couples TRBV20-1 to TRBJ2-3; 14 positions match TRBD2. The CDR3 is made up of 16 amino acids. The ends lost 6 bases at V and 0 bases at J; junction bases unmatched: 5. Germline lookup yields CDR1 DFQATT and CDR2 SNEGSKA (reference sequence). The CDR3 reads CSAPRLAGGSTDTQYF. In DNA form, the CDR3 reads TGCAGTGCACCCAGACTAGCGGGGGGGAGCACAGATACGCAGTATTTT.

This chain connects TRBV5-4 to TRBJ2-5; D is perhaps TRBD2 (5 bases). The CDR3 runs to 14 residues. Trimming stripped 0 bases from V and 3 bases from J, with 9 bases between. The germline gives CDR1 SGHNT, CDR2 YYREEE (reference sequence). CDR3 in amino acids: CASSLGPGKETQYF. In nucleotides, the CDR3 is TGTGCCAGCAGCTTGGGGCCGGGGAAAGAGACCCAGTACTTC.

The sample holds a few counts of this clonotype. This chain uses TRBV5-1 with TRBJ2-5, with 8 bases aligning to TRBD1. From germline, CDR1 is SGHRS and CDR2 YFSETQ. The CDR3 is 14 residues long. Trimming took 3 bases from V and 1 from J; bases not matched to a gene: 2. The CDR3 sequence is CASSWTGIQETQYF. In nucleotides, the CDR3 is TGCGCCAGCAGCTGGACAGGGATCCAAGAGACCCAGTACTTC.

This clonotype was recorded a few times. The chain links TRBV29-1 to TRBJ2-3; TRBD1 agrees at 9 bases. Germline values: CDR1 SQVTM, CDR2 ANQGSEA. The CDR3 has 17 residues. Trimming took 7 bases from V and 0 from J; bases not matched to a gene: 14. This CDR3 is CSAGQGAGPISTDTQYF. CDR3 in DNA: TGCAGCGCGGGACAGGGAGCGGGACCCATTAGCACAGATACGCAGTATTTT.

The CDR3 coding sequence is TGTGCCAGCAGCAGAGGGACTAGCGGGGGTCATGTAAATGAGCAGTTCTTC. It translates to CASSRGTSGGHVNEQFF. The chain couples TRBV5-4 to TRBJ2-1; 14 nucleotides align to TRBD2. V trimming: 4 bases; J trimming: 7 bases; junction bases outside the gene matches: 10. Germline CDR1 and CDR2: SGHNT and YYREEE (reference sequence). The CDR3 is made up of 17 amino acids.

The chain joins TRBV20-1 to TRBJ2-1, with 11 bases that match TRBD2. Germline trimming cut 0 bases from V and 6 bases from J; bases unmatched to any gene: 10. Germline V lookup: CDR1 DFQATT, CDR2 SNEGSKA (reference sequence). CDR3 length: 17 amino acids. As DNA, the CDR3 is TGCAGTGCTAGAGATATAGCGGGAGGGGATCCCGGCAATGAGCAGTTCTTC. The encoded protein is CSARDIAGGDPGNEQFF.

DNA for the CDR3: TGTGCCAGCAGTGACTCTAGCGGGGGGGCCGATACGCAGTATTTT. It specifies CASSDSSGGADTQYF. V and J are TRBV6-4 and TRBJ2-3, with 11 bases lining up with TRBD2. Per germline, CDR1 MRHNA and CDR2 SNTAGT. The CDR3 has 15 residues. Trimming at V came to 0 bases and at J to 6 bases, leaving 2 bases not matched to a gene.

A few counts support this clonotype. This chain joins TRBV15 and TRBJ2-1; D call uncertain. CDR3 length equals 14 residues. The germline V and J ends were trimmed by 4 bases and 2 bases, with 9 bases remaining between them. Germline V gene data show CDR1 as LNHNV and CDR2 as YYDKDF (reference sequence). CDR3 amino acids: CATSKTGAYNEQFF. For the CDR3, the DNA is TGTGCCACCAGCAAAACGGGCGCCTACAATGAGCAGTTCTTC.

The chain recombines TRBV11-2 with TRBJ2-3, with TRBD2 identical over 13 bases. V lost 5 bases and J lost 2; bases outside the gene matches: 7. The length of the CDR3 is 17 residues. CDR1 is SGHAT and CDR2 is FQNNGV in the germline V gene. The CDR3 is CASSPGLAGPSTDTQYF. CDR3 coding DNA: TGTGCCAGCAGCCCGGGACTAGCGGGGCCCTCCACAGATACGCAGTATTTT.

The chain combines TRBV2 with TRBJ2-1; no clear D gene. CDR1 is SNHLY and CDR2 is FYNNEI in the germline V gene. V was trimmed by 2 bases and J by 7 bases, leaving 9 bases between them. The CDR3 consists of 13 residues. Here the CDR3 reads CASSERPANEQFF. The CDR3 coding sequence is TGTGCCAGCAGTGAACGTCCAGCTAATGAGCAGTTCTTC.

V gene TRBV4-1 combines with J gene TRBJ2-2; 7 bases agree with TRBD1. The V and J ends lost 3 bases and 5 bases, in that order; junction bases with no gene match: 9. Germline lookup yields CDR1 MGHRA and CDR2 YSYEKL. The CDR3 runs to 16 residues. The CDR3 protein is CASSQAPGGGTGELFF. CDR3 DNA: TGCGCCAGCAGCCAGGCCCCAGGGGGTGGGACCGGGGAGCTGTTTTTT.